This paragraph reports one T cell receptor (beta chain). This specimen comes from a study of technical replicates of blood from a few donors. Assay used: immunoSEQ multiplex PCR; TCRdb lists only in-frame clones, some missing. The table has approximately 100,000 clones, just over 95% seen once; the top ten hold roughly 0.19%. V was clipped by 3 bases and J by 3 bases, with 7 bases between them. The CDR3 length is 12 residues. The germline CDR1 and CDR2 sequences are SGHRS and YFSETQ. The sample was T cells isolated from PBMCs. This TCR came from a human donor in good health. The chain uses TRBV5-1 and TRBJ2-7, with D maybe TRBD2 (5 bases). The CDR3 region is CASSSGVYEQYF. CDR3 sequence (DNA): TGCGCCAGCAGCTCCGGGGTCTACGAGCAGTACTTC.